Sequencing of this T cell receptor beta chain was carried out in a study of blood T cell repertoires in COVID-19. At the level of the study: The cDNA or gDNA used as material had been derived from T cells, B-cell-depleted T cells, or PBMCs.

This clone occurred once. The CDR3 is made up of 16 amino acids. Germline V lookup: CDR1 MNHGY, CDR2 SAAAGT. J lost 4 bases, V lost 2 bases, and 7 bases had no gene match. In the original processing: For nucleated cells, counts were estimated from reference gene primer amplification. Some clones are missing from TCRdb's copy, which holds only in-frame ones; the method was immunoSEQ multiplex PCR. Clone size and V and J calls were adopted from that table, with D and trimming inferred from the DNA. Among tens of thousands of clones listed, 75% to 85% were seen once. The chain couples TRBV6-8 to TRBJ1-1; 10 bases are a match to TRBD1. The source is a human donor in a cohort sampled during active COVID-19. What was sequenced was peripheral blood. The CDR3 is CASSYPDRGRITEAFF. The CDR3 DNA sequence: TGTGCCAGCAGTTACCCCGACAGGGGGCGTATCACTGAAGCTTTCTTT.